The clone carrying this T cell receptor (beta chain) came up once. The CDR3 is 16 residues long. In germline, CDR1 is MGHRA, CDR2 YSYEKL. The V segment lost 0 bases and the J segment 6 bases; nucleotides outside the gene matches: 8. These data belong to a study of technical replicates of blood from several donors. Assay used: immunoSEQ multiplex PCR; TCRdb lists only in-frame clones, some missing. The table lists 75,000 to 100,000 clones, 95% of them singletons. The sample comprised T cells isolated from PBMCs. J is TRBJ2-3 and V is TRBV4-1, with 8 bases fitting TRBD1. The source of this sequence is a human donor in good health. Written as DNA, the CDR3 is TGCGCCAGCAGCCAAGATAGCGACAGGGGTGGGGATACGCAGTATTTT. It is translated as CASSQDSDRGGDTQYF.